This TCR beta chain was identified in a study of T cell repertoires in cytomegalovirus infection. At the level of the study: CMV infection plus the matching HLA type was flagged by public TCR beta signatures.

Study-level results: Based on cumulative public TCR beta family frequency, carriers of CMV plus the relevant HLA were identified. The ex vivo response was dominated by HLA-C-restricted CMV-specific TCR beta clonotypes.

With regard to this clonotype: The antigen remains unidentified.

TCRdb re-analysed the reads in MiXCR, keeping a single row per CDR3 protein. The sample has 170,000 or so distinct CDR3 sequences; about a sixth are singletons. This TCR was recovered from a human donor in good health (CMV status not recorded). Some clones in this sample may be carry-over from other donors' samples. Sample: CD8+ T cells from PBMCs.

The CDR3 nucleotides are TGCAGCGCTGCGGAAGGATCCTCTGGAAACACCATATATTTT. Translation: CSAAEGSSGNTIYF. The chain recombines TRBV29-1 with TRBJ1-3, with D uncertain. CDR3 length: 14 residues. Germline CDR1 reads SQVTM; CDR2 reads ANQGSEA. The V gene lost 7 bases and the J gene lost 0 bases, with 13 bases spanning the gap.